Described below is a single TCR beta chain sequence and its context. The sample is drawn from a study of T cell changes during pregnancy in multiple sclerosis. The table came from immunoSEQ multiplex PCR; TCRdb's copy has only in-frame clones and leaves some out. Among 45,000 to 55,000 clones, approximately 92% were seen once, and the ten largest hold 0.91%. V was clipped by 5 bases and J by 5 bases, with 15 bases between them. The CDR3 is made up of 14 amino acids. Germline V lookup: CDR1 ENHRY, CDR2 SYGVKD. This rearrangement joins TRBV10-3 to TRBJ1-1; D perhaps matches TRBD1 (6 bases). This clonotype originated in a female donor in good health, enrolled as a control in a pregnancy study. The sequenced sample was CD4+ T cells from peripheral blood mononuclear cells, obtained in the second trimester of pregnancy. The CDR3 bases are TGTGCCATCAGTACTGGAGGGGGAGGGACTGAAGCTTTCTTT. Protein product: CAISTGGGGTEAFF.